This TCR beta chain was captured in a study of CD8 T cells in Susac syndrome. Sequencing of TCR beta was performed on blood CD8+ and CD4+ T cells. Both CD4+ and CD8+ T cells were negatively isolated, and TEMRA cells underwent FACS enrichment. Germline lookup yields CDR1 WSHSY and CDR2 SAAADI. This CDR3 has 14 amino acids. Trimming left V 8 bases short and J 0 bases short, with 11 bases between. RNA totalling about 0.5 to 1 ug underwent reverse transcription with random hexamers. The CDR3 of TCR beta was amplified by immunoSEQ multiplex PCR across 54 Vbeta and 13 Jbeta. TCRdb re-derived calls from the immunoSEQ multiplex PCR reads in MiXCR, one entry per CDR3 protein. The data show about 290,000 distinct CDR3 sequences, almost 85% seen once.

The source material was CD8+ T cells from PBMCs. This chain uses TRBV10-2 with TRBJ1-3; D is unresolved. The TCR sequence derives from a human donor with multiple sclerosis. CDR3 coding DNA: TGCGCCAGCGTGGACGTCGCCTCTGGAAACACCATATATTTT. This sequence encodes CASVDVASGNTIYF.